A single sample is the source of the 2 T cell receptor beta chains below, sequenced in a study of spatial heterogeneity in lung cancer. Study-level points and caveats: Tumor mutation count correlated with how many alpha and beta TCRs expanded intratumorally.

The antigens for these receptors are not known. One entry per CDR3 protein results from TCRdb running MiXCR on the 5' RACE reads. Of roughly 7,100 distinct CDR3 sequences listed, less than 15% are singletons. Time point reported: sample taken at primary tumor resection. The specimen comprised lung tumor tissue, sampled at surgery. The origin of the receptors is a male donor with early-stage non-small cell lung cancer.

In the case of this clonotype: This beta chain was picked up by a library intended for alpha chains and is off target, so its count carries little meaning. This sequence joins TRBV10-3 and TRBJ2-2; 9 bases line up with TRBD1. The trim removed 10 bases at V and 2 bases at J, leaving 5 bases unmatched. From germline, CDR1 is ENHRY and CDR2 SYGVKD. This CDR3 region has 14 residues. DNA for the CDR3: TGTGCCACCGGACAGGGGCGTAACACCGGGGAGCTGTTTTTT. It encodes CATGQGRNTGELFF.

Only a few counts were recorded for this clonotype. In a library made to pick up alpha chains, this beta chain is a stray read with a size that means little. This chain joins TRBV5-1 and TRBJ1-2; D ambiguous. This CDR3 has 14 residues. In germline, CDR1 is SGHRS, CDR2 YFSETQ. V lost 1 base and J lost 7, with 14 bases in between. In DNA form, the CDR3 reads TGCGCCAGCAGCTTGAGGGATAGAGGAACTGGCTACACCTTC. This sequence encodes CASSLRDRGTGYTF.